The 21 T cell receptor beta chains below were found in one sample sequenced in a study of lymphopenia after photon versus proton radiotherapy. The method was immunoSEQ multiplex PCR; TCRdb's version includes in-frame clones alone and lacks a portion of them. Here the sample spans around 63,000 clones, about 86% being singletons. Here the sequenced sample was peripheral blood, taken from a patient treated with photon-based radiotherapy. The source is a man aged 35-49 years with gastric cancer.

The rearrangement uses TRBV5-4 and TRBJ2-1; D is unclear. Germline V CDR1 and CDR2: SGHNT, YYREEE (reference sequence). Trimming took off 2 bases at V and 10 bases at J, with 10 bases between the two ends. There are 12 residues in the CDR3. CDR3 amino acids: CASSLVAGEQFF. The CDR3 DNA is TGTGCCAGCAGCTTAGTAGCTGGCGAGCAGTTCTTC.

The chain joins TRBV2 to TRBJ1-2; the match to TRBD1 covers 7 bases. The CDR3 runs 15 residues. The V and J ends lost 2 bases and 4 bases, in that order; junction bases with no gene match: 7. From germline, CDR1 is SNHLY and CDR2 FYNNEI. CDR3 protein: CASSEIGTAVYGYTF. CDR3 DNA: TGTGCCAGCAGTGAAATAGGGACAGCGGTCTATGGCTACACCTTC.

The chain links TRBV11-3 to TRBJ1-1, with D possibly matching TRBD1 (5 bases). Germline assignment: CDR1 SGHNT and CDR2 YENEEA. CDR3 size: 14 residues. The V end was cut by 6 bases, the J end by 4 bases, with 15 bases between. The CDR3 reads CASSHSQGSTEAFF. In DNA form, the CDR3 reads TGTGCCAGCAGTCACTCTCAGGGTAGCACTGAAGCTTTCTTT.

This rearrangement joins TRBV7-6 to TRBJ2-3; weak D call: TRBD2 (7 bases). CDR3 length: 15 amino acids. Germline V gene lookup returns CDR1 SGHVS and CDR2 FNYEAQ. The V gene lost 1 base and the J gene lost 2 bases, with 10 bases spanning the gap. CDR3 sequence: CASSLGRGPTDTQYF. For the CDR3, the DNA is TGTGCCAGCAGCTTAGGGCGGGGGCCCACAGATACGCAGTATTTT.

This chain connects TRBV18 to TRBJ2-3, with TRBD1 as a possible D gene (5 bases). The CDR3 length is 15 residues. The germline V and J ends were trimmed by 2 bases and 2 bases, with 11 bases remaining between them. Germline V gene lookup returns CDR1 KGHSH and CDR2 LQKENI. The CDR3 bases are TGTGCCAGCTCACCAGCAGGGCCGAACACAGATACGCAGTATTTT. This encodes CASSPAGPNTDTQYF.

The rearrangement links TRBV4-3 to TRBJ2-3; TRBD2 agrees at 7 bases. This CDR3 is 19 amino acids long. V was pared by 0 bases and J by 4 bases, with 16 bases of the junction left unmatched. Germline CDR1 LGHNA, CDR2 YSLEER. The CDR3 coding sequence is TGCGCCAGCAGCCAAGAAGTTGGCTTGGGAGGGACGTGGGCAGATACGCAGTATTTT. It specifies CASSQEVGLGGTWADTQYF.

The chain has TRBV5-1 and TRBJ1-3; D call uncertain. This CDR3 spans 14 amino acids. Per germline, CDR1 SGHRS and CDR2 YFSETQ. The V gene lost 2 bases and the J gene lost 0 bases, with 6 bases spanning the gap. The DNA of the CDR3 is TGCGCCAGCAGCTTATCCCTCTCTGGAAACACCATATATTTT. Encoded protein: CASSLSLSGNTIYF.

For this clone: Other DNA variants within this sample encode the same CDR3. The rearrangement joins TRBV9 to TRBJ2-3; D uncertain. CDR3 length equals 13 residues. The V end lost 0 bases, the J end lost 4 bases, and 6 bases lay between the germline ends. Per the germline V gene, CDR1 is SGDLS and CDR2 is YYNGEE. DNA of the CDR3: TGTGCCAGCAGCGTAGTCCTCGCAGATACGCAGTATTTT. It encodes CASSVVLADTQYF.

The chain combines TRBV29-1 with TRBJ1-6, with D tentatively TRBD1 (5 bases). This CDR3 spans 13 amino acids. Trimming pared 2 bases from V and 10 bases from J, leaving 12 bases between. Germline CDR1 SQVTM, CDR2 ANQGSEA. The DNA of the CDR3 is TGCAGCGTTGAAAAGGGACCGGGGTCACCCCTCCACTTT. Protein sequence: CSVEKGPGSPLHF.

The table lists this clone with a few counts. V and J are TRBV6-1 and TRBJ1-5; TRBD1 agrees at 9 bases. The CDR3 loop spans 15 amino acids. Losses at the gene ends were 2 bases for V and 4 bases for J; bases not matched to a gene: 3. Germline V gives CDR1 MNHNS, CDR2 SASEGT. CDR3 amino acids: CASSETGGMNQPQHF. The CDR3 DNA reads TGTGCCAGCAGTGAAACAGGGGGCATGAATCAGCCCCAGCATTTT.

V is TRBV6-1 and J is TRBJ2-7; D possibly corresponds to TRBD2 (6 bases). CDR3 length: 14 residues. The V gene's germline CDR1 is MNHNS and CDR2 SASEGT. Trimming took off 6 bases at V and 7 bases at J, with 19 bases between the two ends. CDR3: CASRVRDLKGEQYF. The CDR3 DNA follows: TGTGCCAGCAGGGTGCGGGACCTTAAAGGGGAGCAGTACTTC.

A single count supports this clone. The chain has TRBV19 and TRBJ1-3; possibly TRBD1 for D (5 bases). Trimming removed 7 bases at V and 2 bases at J, with 15 bases between. Per the germline V gene, CDR1 is LNHDA and CDR2 is SQIVND (reference sequence). This CDR3 region has 15 residues. The CDR3 loop is CASTIPTDTGNTIYF. CDR3 DNA sequence: TGTGCCAGTACCATCCCGACAGATACTGGAAACACCATATATTTT.

This chain uses TRBV12-5 with TRBJ2-5; D is unresolved. CDR3 length: 15 residues. Germline V gives CDR1 LGHNT, CDR2 FRNRAP. With 5 bases removed from V and 5 bases from J, the gap between germline ends came to 18 bases. In nucleotides, the CDR3 is TGTGCTAGTGGTCTCCCGGGCCCGGTCGGGGAGACCCAGTACTTC. Translation: CASGLPGPVGETQYF.

The gene calls are TRBV6-5 and TRBJ2-7, with D perhaps TRBD1 (6 bases). With 6 bases removed from V and 2 bases from J, the gap between germline ends came to 11 bases. The CDR3 covers 13 residues. Germline assignment: CDR1 MNHEY and CDR2 SVGAGI. The CDR3 DNA sequence: TGTGCCAGCAGGAAGACAGGCACCTACGAGCAGTACTTC. Protein sequence: CASRKTGTYEQYF.

The chain couples TRBV4-3 to TRBJ2-2, with 8 bases identical to TRBD2. This CDR3 is built from 14 residues. Trimming at V came to 5 bases and at J to 3 bases, leaving 2 bases not matched to a gene. Germline assignment: CDR1 LGHNA and CDR2 YSLEER. CDR3 protein: CASSAGLDTGELFF. The CDR3 nucleotides read TGCGCCAGCAGCGCGGGACTAGACACCGGGGAGCTGTTTTTT.

The V gene is TRBV18, the J gene TRBJ2-7; D unclear. CDR3 length: 11 amino acids. The ends were cut back, 5 bases at V and 7 bases at J, with 9 bases in the middle. Germline V gene sequence: CDR1 KGHSH, CDR2 LQKENI. CDR3: CASSTEAEQYF. CDR3 nucleotide sequence: TGTGCCAGCTCAACCGAAGCGGAGCAGTACTTC.

The V gene is TRBV19, the J gene TRBJ2-7, with a weak D call TRBD1 (6 bases). The CDR3 loop spans 13 amino acids. From germline, CDR1 is LNHDA and CDR2 SQIVND (reference sequence). With 2 bases removed from V and 8 bases from J, the gap between germline ends came to 13 bases. In DNA form, the CDR3 reads TGTGCCAGTAGTATAAACAGGGACGATCAGCAGTACTTC. As protein: CASSINRDDQQYF. The entire variable domain, with the rest obtained from reference TRBV19 and TRBJ2-7, is as follows: DGGITQSPKYLFRKEGQNVTLSCEQNLNHDAMYWYRQDPGQGLRLIYYSQIVNDFQKGDIAEGYSVSREKKESFPLTVTSAQKNPTAFYLCASSINRDDQQYFGPGTRLTVT.

The V and J genes are TRBV18 and TRBJ2-2, with D unresolved. V gave up 3 bases and J gave up 3 bases, with 5 bases separating them. The CDR3 is 13 residues long. Germline V lookup: CDR1 KGHSH, CDR2 LQKENI. The CDR3 DNA reads TGTGCCAGCTCACCGGCGGACACCGGGGAGCTGTTTTTT. Its translation is CASSPADTGELFF.

This clone came up once. The chain couples TRBV15 to TRBJ2-3; D unresolved. CDR3 length: 13 amino acids. V shed 3 bases and J shed 6 bases, with 10 bases lying between them. Germline CDR1 reads LNHNV; CDR2 reads YYDKDF (reference sequence). The chain's CDR3 is CATSRTPIDTQYF. CDR3 sequence (DNA): TGTGCCACCAGCAGGACTCCTATCGATACGCAGTATTTT.

J is TRBJ2-5 and V is TRBV7-3; no clear D gene. The CDR3 runs to 15 residues. Germline CDR1 reads SGHTA; CDR2 reads FQGTGA. V lost 1 base and J lost 3, with 12 bases in between. The CDR3 here is CASSLNPGPEETQYF. The DNA for the CDR3 is TGTGCCAGCAGCTTAAACCCCGGACCTGAAGAGACCCAGTACTTC.

The rearrangement links TRBV5-4 to TRBJ2-7; possibly TRBD2 for D (6 bases). V was trimmed by 4 bases and J by 2 bases, leaving 13 bases between them. The CDR3 consists of 14 residues. CDR1 is SGHNT and CDR2 is YYREEE in the germline V gene (reference sequence). CDR3 nucleotide sequence: TGTGCCAGCAGCACCGGGACTGGCCCCTACGAGCAGTACTTC. The encoded protein is CASSTGTGPYEQYF.